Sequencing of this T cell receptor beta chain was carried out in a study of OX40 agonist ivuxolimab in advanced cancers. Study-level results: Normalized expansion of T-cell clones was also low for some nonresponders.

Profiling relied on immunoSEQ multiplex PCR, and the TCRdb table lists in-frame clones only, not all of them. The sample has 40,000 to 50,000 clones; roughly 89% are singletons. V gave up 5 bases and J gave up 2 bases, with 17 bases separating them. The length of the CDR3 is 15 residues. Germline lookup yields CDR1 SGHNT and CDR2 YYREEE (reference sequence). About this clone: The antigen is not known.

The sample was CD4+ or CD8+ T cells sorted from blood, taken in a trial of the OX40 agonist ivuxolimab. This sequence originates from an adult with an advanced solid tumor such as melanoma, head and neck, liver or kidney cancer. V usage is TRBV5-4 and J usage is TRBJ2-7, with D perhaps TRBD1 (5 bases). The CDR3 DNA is TGTGCCAGCAGACTGGAAGTGGACATAGCCTACGAGCAGTACTTC. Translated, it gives CASRLEVDIAYEQYF.